These 8 T cell receptor beta chains share one sample of origin, sequenced in a study of CD4+ T cells in melanoma. TCRdb keeps only in-frame clones here, not all; method: immunoSEQ multiplex PCR. The sample gives approximately 9,900 clones, 69% of which show up once; around a fifth is in the top ten. Sequencing was done on a sample of peripheral blood. The source is a human donor with melanoma.

The rearrangement uses TRBV7-9 and TRBJ2-1, with unresolved D. The CDR3 spans 14 residues. Trimming removed 2 bases from V and 3 bases from J, with 8 bases in between. Germline V gives CDR1 SEHNR, CDR2 FQNEAQ (reference sequence). CDR3 coding DNA: TGTGCCAGCAGCTTACCCACAGTCTACAATGAGCAGTTCTTC. Amino acids: CASSLPTVYNEQFF.

This clone was detected only a few times. The chain has TRBV5-1 and TRBJ2-2; the D call may be TRBD1 or TRBD2 (6 bases each). Per germline, CDR1 SGHRS and CDR2 YFSETQ. With 4 bases removed from V and 4 bases from J, the gap between germline ends came to 20 bases. CDR3 length equals 17 residues. The CDR3 loop is CASSAIGGLLGTGELFF. CDR3 nucleotides: TGCGCCAGCAGCGCGATCGGGGGCCTATTGGGCACCGGGGAGCTGTTTTTT.

The V gene is TRBV7-2, the J gene TRBJ1-5; TRBD1 is a possible D gene (5 bases). The CDR3 runs to 19 residues. Germline V gene sequence: CDR1 SGHTA, CDR2 FQGNSA. Trimming pared 5 bases from V and 3 bases from J, leaving 26 bases between. In DNA, the CDR3 is TGTGCCAGCAGCAGCGGACTCGGAATTAGGGGTTATAACAATCAGCCCCAGCATTTT. This gives the protein CASSSGLGIRGYNNQPQHF.

CDR3 coding DNA: TGTGCCAGCAGCCCGGGCCAGGGAGTATATTATGGCTACACCTTC. It is translated as CASSPGQGVYYGYTF. The chain employs TRBV5-6 and TRBJ1-2, with D possibly being TRBD1 (5 bases). The ends were cut back, 4 bases at V and 5 bases at J, with 18 bases in the middle. The CDR3 is 15 amino acids. Germline CDR1 reads SGHDT; CDR2 reads YYEEEE.

This clone was seen only a few times. This chain links TRBV7-2 with TRBJ1-2; 7 bases line up with TRBD1. Germline CDR1 is SGHTA and CDR2 is FQGNSA. The J segment lost 2 bases and the V segment lost 5 bases, leaving 11 bases of the junction unmatched. The CDR3 is 16 residues long. CDR3 amino acids: CASSPHHGTVNYGYTF. The CDR3 DNA sequence: TGTGCCAGCAGCCCTCACCACGGGACAGTCAACTATGGCTACACCTTC.

V is TRBV7-6 and J is TRBJ2-1, with a weak D call TRBD2 (6 bases). This CDR3 has 17 amino acids. The V end was cut by 2 bases, the J end by 8 bases, with 22 bases between. The germline V gene encodes CDR1 SGHVS and CDR2 FNYEAQ. Written as DNA, the CDR3 is TGTGCCAGCAGCTTATTCCTCCGGGACTCAATGAGGGATGAGCAGTTCTTC. Translating gives CASSLFLRDSMRDEQFF.

This chain uses TRBV15 with TRBJ2-5; D is possibly TRBD1 or TRBD2 (6 bases each). The CDR3 covers 12 residues. V was pared by 7 bases and J by 5 bases, with 11 bases between. The germline V gene encodes CDR1 LNHNV and CDR2 YYDKDF (reference sequence). This CDR3 reads CATKGGGETQYF. The CDR3 DNA follows: TGTGCCACCAAGGGGGGTGGGGAGACCCAGTACTTC.

Judged by abundance, this clone is large (0.1 to 1%). V is TRBV6-1 and J is TRBJ2-7, with TRBD2 identical over 9 bases. J was trimmed by 3 bases and V by 8 bases; bases with no gene match: 2. The CDR3 is 12 residues long. Germline CDR1 is MNHNS and CDR2 is SASEGT. The CDR3 coding sequence is TGTGCCAGCGGAGCGGGAGGCTACGAGCAGTACTTC. Translating gives CASGAGGYEQYF.